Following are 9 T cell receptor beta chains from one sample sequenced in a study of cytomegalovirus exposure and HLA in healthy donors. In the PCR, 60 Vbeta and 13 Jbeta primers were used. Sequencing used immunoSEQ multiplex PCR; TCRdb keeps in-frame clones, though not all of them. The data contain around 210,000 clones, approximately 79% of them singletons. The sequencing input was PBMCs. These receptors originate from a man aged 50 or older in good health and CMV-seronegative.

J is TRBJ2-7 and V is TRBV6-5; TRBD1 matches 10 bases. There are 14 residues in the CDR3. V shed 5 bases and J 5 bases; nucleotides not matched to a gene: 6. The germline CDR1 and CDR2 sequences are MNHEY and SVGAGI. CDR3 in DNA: TGTGCCAGCAGTCAAGACAGGGGGCCCAACGAGCAGTACTTC. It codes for CASSQDRGPNEQYF.

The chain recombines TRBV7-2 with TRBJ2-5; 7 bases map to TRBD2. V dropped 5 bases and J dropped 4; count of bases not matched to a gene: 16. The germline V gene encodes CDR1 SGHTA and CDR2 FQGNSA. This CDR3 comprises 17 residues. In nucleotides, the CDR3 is TGTGCCAGCAGCCCCGGGGAGGGGCCTGCTCTGGGAGAGACCCAGTACTTC. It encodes CASSPGEGPALGETQYF.

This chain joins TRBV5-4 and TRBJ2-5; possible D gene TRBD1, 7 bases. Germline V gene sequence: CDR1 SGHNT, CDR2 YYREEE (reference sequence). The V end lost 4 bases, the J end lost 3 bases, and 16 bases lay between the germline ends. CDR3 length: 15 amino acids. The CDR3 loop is CASSGGTVMEETQYF. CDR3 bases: TGTGCCAGCAGCGGAGGGACAGTTATGGAAGAGACCCAGTACTTC. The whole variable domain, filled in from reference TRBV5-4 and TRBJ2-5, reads ETGVTQSPTHLIKTRGQQVTLRCSSQSGHNTVSWYQQALGQGPQFIFQYYREEENGRGNFPPRFSGLQFPNYSSELNVNALELDDSALYLCASSGGTVMEETQYFGPGTRLLVL.

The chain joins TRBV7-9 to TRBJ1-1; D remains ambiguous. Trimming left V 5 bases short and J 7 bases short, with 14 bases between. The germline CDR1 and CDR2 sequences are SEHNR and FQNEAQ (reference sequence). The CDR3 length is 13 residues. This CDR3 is CASSLSRENEAFF. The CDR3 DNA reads TGTGCCAGCAGCCTCTCCCGGGAGAATGAAGCTTTCTTT.

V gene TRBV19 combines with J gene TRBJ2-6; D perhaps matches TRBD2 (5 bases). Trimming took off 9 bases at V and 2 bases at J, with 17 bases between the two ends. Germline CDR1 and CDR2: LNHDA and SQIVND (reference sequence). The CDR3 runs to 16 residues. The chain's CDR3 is CASVAGGRPGANVLTF. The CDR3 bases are TGTGCCAGCGTGGCAGGAGGTCGACCTGGGGCCAACGTCCTGACTTTC. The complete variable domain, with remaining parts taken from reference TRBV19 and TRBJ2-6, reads DGGITQSPKYLFRKEGQNVTLSCEQNLNHDAMYWYRQDPGQGLRLIYYSQIVNDFQKGDIAEGYSVSREKKESFPLTVTSAQKNPTAFYLCASVAGGRPGANVLTFGAGSRLTVL.

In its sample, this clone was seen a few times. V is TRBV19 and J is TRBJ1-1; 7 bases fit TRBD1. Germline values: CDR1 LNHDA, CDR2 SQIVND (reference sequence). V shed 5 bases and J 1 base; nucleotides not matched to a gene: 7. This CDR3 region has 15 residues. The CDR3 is CASSSPGQPNTEAFF. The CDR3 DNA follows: TGTGCCAGTAGTTCTCCGGGACAGCCGAACACTGAAGCTTTCTTT.

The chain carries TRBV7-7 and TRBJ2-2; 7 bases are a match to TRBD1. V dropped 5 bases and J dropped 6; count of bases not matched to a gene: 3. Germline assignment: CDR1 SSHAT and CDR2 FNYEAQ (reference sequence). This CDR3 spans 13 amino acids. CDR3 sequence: CASSQDRAGELFF. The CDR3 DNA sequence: TGTGCCAGCAGCCAAGACAGGGCCGGGGAGCTGTTTTTT.

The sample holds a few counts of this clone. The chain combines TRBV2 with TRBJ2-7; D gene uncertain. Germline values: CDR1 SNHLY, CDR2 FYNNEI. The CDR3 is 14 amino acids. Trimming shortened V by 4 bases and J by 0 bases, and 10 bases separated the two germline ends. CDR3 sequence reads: CASSVSGLSYEQYF. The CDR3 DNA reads TGTGCCAGCAGTGTGTCCGGTCTCTCCTACGAGCAGTACTTC. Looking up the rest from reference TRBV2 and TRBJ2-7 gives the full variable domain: EPEVTQTPSHQVTQMGQEVILRCVPISNHLYFYWYRQILGQKVEFLVSFYNNEISEKSEIFDDQFSVERPDGSNFTLKIRSTKLEDSAMYFCASSVSGLSYEQYFGPGTRLTVT.

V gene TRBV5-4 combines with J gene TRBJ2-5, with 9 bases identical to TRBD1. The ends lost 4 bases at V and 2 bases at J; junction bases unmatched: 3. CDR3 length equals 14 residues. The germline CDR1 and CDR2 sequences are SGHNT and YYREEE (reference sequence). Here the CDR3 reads CASSADRGQETQYF. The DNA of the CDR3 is TGTGCCAGCAGCGCAGACAGGGGGCAAGAGACCCAGTACTTC.